Sequencing of this TCR beta chain was carried out in a study of blood T cells in healthy people across ages. This clonotype appeared a few times. Trimming removed 0 bases from V and 2 bases from J, with 10 bases in between. This CDR3 is 15 amino acids long. Germline V lookup: CDR1 SGHTA, CDR2 FQGNSA. The authors ran a second PCR of about 6 to 11 cycles using a sample-barcoded 5' primer and a J-beta primer mix. Each CDR3 protein gets one entry after TCRdb re-called the 5' RACE reads with MiXCR. There are about 1.8 million distinct CDR3 sequences in the sample; around 48% occur only once, and about 2.1% lies in the top ten.

This receptor was obtained from a woman aged 40 to 50 in good health. The chain couples TRBV7-2 to TRBJ1-2, with D perhaps matching TRBD1 (6 bases). Source material: blood. The CDR3 region has the DNA TGTGCCAGCAGCTTAGCGCCGGACAGAAACTATGGCTACACCTTC. Translation: CASSLAPDRNYGYTF.